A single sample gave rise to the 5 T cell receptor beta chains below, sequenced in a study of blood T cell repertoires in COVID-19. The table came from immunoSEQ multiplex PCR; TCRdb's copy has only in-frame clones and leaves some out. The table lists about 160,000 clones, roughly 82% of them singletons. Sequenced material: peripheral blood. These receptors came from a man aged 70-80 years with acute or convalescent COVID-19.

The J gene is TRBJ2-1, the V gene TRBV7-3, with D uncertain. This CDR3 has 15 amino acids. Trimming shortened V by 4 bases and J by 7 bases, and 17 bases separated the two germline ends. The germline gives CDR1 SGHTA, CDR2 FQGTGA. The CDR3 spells CASSSNQLASNEQFF. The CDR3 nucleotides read TGTGCCAGCAGCTCAAACCAATTAGCTTCTAATGAGCAGTTCTTC. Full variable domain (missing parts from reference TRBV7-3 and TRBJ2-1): GAGVSQTPSNKVTEKGKYVELRCDPISGHTALYWYRQSLGQGPEFLIYFQGTGAADDSGLPNDRFFAVRPEGSVSTLKIQRTERGDSAVYLCASSSNQLASNEQFFGPGTRLTVL.

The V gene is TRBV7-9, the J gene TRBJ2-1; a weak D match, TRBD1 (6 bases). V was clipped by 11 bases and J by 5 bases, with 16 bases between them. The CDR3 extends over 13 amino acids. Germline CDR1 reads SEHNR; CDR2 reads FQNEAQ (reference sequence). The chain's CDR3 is CAFPLDRNNEQFF. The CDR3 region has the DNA TGTGCCTTTCCATTGGACAGAAACAATGAGCAGTTCTTC.

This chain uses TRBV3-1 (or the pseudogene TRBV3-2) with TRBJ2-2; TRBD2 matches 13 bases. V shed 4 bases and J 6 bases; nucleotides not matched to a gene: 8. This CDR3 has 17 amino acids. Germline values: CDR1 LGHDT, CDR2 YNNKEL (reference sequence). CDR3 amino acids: CASSPWTSGSPAGELFF. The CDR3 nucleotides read TGTGCCAGCAGCCCGTGGACTAGCGGGAGCCCCGCCGGGGAGCTGTTTTTT.

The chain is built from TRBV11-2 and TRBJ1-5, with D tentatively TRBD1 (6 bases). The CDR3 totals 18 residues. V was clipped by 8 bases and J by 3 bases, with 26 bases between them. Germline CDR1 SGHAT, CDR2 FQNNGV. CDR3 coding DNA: TGTGCCAGCTACCCCTCGGGGGGCGGTATGTCGAACAATCAGCCCCAGCATTTT. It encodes CASYPSGGGMSNNQPQHF. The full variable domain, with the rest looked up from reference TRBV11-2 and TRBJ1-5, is EAGVAQSPRYKIIEKRQSVAFWCNPISGHATLYWYQQILGQGPKLLIQFQNNGVVDDSQLPKDRFSAERLKGVDSTLKIQPAKLEDSAVYLCASYPSGGGMSNNQPQHFGDGTRLSIL.

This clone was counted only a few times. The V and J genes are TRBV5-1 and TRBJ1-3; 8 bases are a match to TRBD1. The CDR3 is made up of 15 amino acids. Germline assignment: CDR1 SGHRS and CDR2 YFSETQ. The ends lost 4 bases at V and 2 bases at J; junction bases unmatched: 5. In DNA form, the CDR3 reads TGCGCCAGCAGCGCCGGGACAGGCCCTGGAAACACCATATATTTT. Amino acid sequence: CASSAGTGPGNTIYF.